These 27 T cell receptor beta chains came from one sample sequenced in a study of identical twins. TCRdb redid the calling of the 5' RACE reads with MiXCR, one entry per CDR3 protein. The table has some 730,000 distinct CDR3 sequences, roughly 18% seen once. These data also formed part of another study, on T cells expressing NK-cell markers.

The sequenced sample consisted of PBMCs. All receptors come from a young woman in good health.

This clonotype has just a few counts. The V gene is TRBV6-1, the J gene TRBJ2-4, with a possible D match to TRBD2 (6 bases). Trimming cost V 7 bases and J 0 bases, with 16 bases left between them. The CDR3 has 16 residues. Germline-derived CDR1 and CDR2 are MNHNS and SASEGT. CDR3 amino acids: CASNPVAGLAKNIQYF. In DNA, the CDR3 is TGTGCCAGCAACCCTGTGGCGGGGCTAGCCAAAAACATTCAGTACTTC.

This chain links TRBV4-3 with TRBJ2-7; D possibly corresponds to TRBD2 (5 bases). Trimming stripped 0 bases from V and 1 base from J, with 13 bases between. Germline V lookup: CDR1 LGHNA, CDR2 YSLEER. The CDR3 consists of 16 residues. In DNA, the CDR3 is TGCGCCAGCAGCCAAGATTCAAGGGAGCCGTCCTACGAGCAGTACTTC. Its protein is CASSQDSREPSYEQYF.

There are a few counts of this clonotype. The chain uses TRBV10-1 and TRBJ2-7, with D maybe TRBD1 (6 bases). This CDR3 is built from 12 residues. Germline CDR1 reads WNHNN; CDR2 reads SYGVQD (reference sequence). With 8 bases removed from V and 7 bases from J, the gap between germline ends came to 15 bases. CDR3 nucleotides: TGCGCCAGCCTCGTCAGGGGATGGGAGCAGTACTTC. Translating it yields CASLVRGWEQYF.

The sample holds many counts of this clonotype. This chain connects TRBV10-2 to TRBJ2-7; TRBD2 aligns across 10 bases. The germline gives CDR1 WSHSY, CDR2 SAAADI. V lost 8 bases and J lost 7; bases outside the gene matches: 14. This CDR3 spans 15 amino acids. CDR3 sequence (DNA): TGCGCCAGCTACTATACCGGGACTAGCGTTGCGGAGCAGTACTTC. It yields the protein CASYYTGTSVAEQYF.

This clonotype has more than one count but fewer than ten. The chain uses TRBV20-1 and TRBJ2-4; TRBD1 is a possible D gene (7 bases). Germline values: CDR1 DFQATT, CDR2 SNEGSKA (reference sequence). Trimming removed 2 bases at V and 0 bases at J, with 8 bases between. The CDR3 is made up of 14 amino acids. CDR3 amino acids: CSARQGGAKNIQYF. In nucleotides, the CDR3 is TGCAGTGCTAGACAGGGGGGAGCCAAAAACATTCAGTACTTC.

The CDR3 region is CASSLAAGGGTEAFF. In nucleotides, the CDR3 is TGTGCCAGCAGCTTAGCCGCAGGGGGAGGCACTGAAGCTTTCTTT. V usage is TRBV7-2 and J usage is TRBJ1-1; 7 bases line up with TRBD1. J was trimmed by 4 bases and V by 0 bases; bases with no gene match: 5. The CDR3 runs 15 residues. Germline V gene sequence: CDR1 SGHTA, CDR2 FQGNSA.

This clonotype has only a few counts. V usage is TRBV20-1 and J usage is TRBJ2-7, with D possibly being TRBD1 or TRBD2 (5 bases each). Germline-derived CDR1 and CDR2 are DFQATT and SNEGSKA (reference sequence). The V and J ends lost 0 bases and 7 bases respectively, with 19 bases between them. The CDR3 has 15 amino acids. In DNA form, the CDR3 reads TGCAGTGCTAGAGATCATGGCAGGGTCACGGGAGAGCAGTACTTC. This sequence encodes CSARDHGRVTGEQYF.

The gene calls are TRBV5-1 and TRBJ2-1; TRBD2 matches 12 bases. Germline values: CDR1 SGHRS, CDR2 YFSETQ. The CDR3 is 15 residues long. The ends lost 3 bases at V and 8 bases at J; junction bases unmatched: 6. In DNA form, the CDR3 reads TGCGCCAGCAGCTACGGGACTAGCGGGTGGGATGAGCAGTTCTTC. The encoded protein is CASSYGTSGWDEQFF.

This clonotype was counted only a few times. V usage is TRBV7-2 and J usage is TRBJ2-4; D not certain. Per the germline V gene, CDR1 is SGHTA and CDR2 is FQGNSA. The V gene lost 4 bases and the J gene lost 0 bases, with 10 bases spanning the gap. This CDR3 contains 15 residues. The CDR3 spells CASSSPGVAKNIQYF. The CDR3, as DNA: TGTGCCAGCAGCTCACCCGGAGTAGCCAAAAACATTCAGTACTTC.

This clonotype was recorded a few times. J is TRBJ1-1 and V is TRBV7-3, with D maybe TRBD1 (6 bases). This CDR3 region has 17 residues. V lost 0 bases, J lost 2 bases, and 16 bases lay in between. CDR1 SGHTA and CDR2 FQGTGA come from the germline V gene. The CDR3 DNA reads TGTGCCAGCAGCTTAACCCCCGGCGCAGGGGTTAACACTGAAGCTTTCTTT. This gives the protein CASSLTPGAGVNTEAFF.

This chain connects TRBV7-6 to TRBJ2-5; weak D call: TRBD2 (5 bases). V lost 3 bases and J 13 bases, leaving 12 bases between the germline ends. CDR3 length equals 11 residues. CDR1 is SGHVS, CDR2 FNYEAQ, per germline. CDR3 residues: CASSLSGGPYF. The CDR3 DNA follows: TGTGCCAGCAGCTTGAGCGGCGGACCGTACTTC.

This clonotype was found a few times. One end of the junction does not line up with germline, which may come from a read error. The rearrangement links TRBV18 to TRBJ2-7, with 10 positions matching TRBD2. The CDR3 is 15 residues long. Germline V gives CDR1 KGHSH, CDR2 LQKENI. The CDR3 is CASRLSGRGSSEQYF. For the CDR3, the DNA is TGTGCCAGCCGCTTAAGCGGGAGGGGATCCTCCGAGCAGTACTTC.

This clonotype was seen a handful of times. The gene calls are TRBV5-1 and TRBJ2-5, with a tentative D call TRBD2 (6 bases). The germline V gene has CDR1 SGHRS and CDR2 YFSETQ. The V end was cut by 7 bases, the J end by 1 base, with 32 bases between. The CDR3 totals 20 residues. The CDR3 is CASRLNPGAQMSSRQETQYF. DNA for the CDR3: TGCGCCAGCCGACTGAATCCGGGAGCCCAGATGAGCAGCCGCCAAGAGACCCAGTACTTC.

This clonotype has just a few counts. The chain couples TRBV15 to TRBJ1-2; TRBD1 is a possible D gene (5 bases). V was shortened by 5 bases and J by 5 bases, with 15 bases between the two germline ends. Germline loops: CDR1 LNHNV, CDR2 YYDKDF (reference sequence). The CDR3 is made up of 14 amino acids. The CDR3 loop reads CATSRGGDGYGYTF. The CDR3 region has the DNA TGTGCCACCAGCCGAGGAGGGGACGGTTATGGCTACACCTTC.

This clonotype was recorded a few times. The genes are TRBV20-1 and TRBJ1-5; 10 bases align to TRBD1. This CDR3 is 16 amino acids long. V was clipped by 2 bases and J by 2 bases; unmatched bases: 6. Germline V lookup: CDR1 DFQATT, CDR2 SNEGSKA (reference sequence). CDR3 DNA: TGCAGTGCTAGATTGGGAGGGACAGGGGGCAATCAGCCCCAGCATTTT. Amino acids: CSARLGGTGGNQPQHF.

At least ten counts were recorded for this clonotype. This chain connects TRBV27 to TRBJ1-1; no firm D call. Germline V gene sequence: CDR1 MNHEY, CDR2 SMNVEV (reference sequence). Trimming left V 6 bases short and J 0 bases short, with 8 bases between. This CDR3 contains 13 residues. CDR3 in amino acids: CASRGNLNTEAFF. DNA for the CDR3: TGTGCCAGCAGAGGGAACTTGAACACTGAAGCTTTCTTT.

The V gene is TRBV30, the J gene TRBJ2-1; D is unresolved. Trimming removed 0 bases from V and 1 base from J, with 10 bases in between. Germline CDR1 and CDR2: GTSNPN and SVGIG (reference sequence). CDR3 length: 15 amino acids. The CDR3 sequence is CAWSVWVRSYNEQFF. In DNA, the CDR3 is TGTGCCTGGAGTGTATGGGTGAGGTCCTACAATGAGCAGTTCTTC.

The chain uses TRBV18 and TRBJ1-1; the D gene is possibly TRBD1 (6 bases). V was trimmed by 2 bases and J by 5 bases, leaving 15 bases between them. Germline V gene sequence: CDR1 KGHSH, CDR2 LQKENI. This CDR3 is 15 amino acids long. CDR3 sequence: CASSPKGGLGTEAFF. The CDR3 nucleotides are TGTGCCAGCTCACCAAAGGGGGGCCTAGGGACTGAAGCTTTCTTT. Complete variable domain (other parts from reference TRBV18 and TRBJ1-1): NAGVMQNPRHLVRRRGQEARLRCSPMKGHSHVYWYRQLPEEGLKFMVYLQKENIIDESGMPKERFSAEFPKEGPSILRIQQVVRGDSAAYFCASSPKGGLGTEAFFGQGTRLTVV.

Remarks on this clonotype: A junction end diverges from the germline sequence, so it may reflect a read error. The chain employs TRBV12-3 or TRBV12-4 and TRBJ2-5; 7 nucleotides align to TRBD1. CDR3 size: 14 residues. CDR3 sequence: CASSQGQPQETQNF. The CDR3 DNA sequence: TGTGCCAGCAGTCAGGGACAGCCCCAAGAGACCCAGAACTTC.

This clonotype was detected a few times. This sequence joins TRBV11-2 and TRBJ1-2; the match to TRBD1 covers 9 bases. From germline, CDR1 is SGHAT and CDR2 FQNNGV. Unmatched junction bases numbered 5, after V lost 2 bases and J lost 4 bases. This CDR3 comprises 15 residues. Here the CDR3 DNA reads TGTGCCAGCAGCTTACGACAGGGGGGTGGCTATGGCTACACCTTC. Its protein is CASSLRQGGGYGYTF.

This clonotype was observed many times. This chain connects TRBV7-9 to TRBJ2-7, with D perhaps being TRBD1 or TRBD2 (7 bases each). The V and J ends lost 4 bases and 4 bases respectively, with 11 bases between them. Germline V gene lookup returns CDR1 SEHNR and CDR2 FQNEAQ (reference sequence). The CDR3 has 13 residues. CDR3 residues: CASSSGGGYEQYF. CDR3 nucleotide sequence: TGTGCCAGCAGCTCAGGGGGGGGATACGAGCAGTACTTC.

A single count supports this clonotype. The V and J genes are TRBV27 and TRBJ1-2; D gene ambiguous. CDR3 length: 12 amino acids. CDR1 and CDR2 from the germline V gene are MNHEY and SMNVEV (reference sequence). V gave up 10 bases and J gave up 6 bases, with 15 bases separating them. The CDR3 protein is CATLSGGNGYTF. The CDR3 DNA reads TGTGCCACCCTATCTGGAGGGAATGGCTACACCTTC.

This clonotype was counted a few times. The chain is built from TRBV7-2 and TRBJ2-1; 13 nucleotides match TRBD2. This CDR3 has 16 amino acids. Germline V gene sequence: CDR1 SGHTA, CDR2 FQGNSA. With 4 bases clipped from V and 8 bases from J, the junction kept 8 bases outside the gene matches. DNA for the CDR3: TGTGCCAGCAGCTCACGAGGGACTAGCGGGGCCCATGAGCAGTTCTTC. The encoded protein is CASSSRGTSGAHEQFF.

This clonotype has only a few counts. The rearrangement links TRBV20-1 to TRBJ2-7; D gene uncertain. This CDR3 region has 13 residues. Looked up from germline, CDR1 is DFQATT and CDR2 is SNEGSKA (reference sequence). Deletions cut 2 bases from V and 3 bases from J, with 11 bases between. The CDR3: CSARSVGLYEQYF. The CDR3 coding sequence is TGCAGTGCTAGATCAGTAGGGCTCTACGAGCAGTACTTC.

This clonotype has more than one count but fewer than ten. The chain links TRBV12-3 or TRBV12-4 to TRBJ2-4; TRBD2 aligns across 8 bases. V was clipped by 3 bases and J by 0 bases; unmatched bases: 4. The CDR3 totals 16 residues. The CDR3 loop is CASSLPGGIAKNIQYF. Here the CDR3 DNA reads TGTGCCAGCAGTTTGCCGGGGGGGATAGCCAAAAACATTCAGTACTTC.

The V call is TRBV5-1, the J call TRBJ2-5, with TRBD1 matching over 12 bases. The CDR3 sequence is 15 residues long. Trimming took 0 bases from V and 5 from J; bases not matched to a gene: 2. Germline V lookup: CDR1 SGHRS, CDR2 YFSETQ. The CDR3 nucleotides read TGCGCCAGCAGCTTGGTTGGGACAGGGGGCGAGACCCAGTACTTC. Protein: CASSLVGTGGETQYF.

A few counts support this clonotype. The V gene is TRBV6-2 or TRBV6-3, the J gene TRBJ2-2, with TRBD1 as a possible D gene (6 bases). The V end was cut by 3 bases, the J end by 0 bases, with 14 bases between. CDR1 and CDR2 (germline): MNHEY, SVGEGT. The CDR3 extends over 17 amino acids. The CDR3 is CASSYRDTQANTGELFF. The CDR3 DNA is TGTGCCAGCAGTTATCGGGACACCCAAGCGAACACCGGGGAGCTGTTTTTT.